This T cell receptor (beta chain) derives from a study of STAT5B mutations in CD4+ large granular lymphocyte leukemia. Germline CDR1 SNHLY, CDR2 FYNNEI. There are 16 residues in the CDR3. The V gene end was trimmed by 7 bases and the J gene end by 1 base; junction bases not matched to a gene: 9. Buffy coats from healthy blood donors served as controls. TCRdb's copy holds only in-frame clones and misses some; the assay was immunoSEQ multiplex PCR. Of approximately 35,000 clones in the sample, 76% were seen once. The chain recombines TRBV2 with TRBJ2-5; 10 bases are a match to TRBD2. This TCR derives from a human donor in good health. Input material: CD4+ T cells from blood buffy coats. CDR3 in amino acids: CASTQGASGGQETQYF. Written as DNA, the CDR3 is TGTGCCAGCACCCAGGGGGCTAGCGGGGGCCAAGAGACCCAGTACTTC.